This T cell receptor (beta chain) stems from a study of blood T cell repertoires in COVID-19 (dated by TCRdb to the early 2020s). Broadly, across the study: The collaborator samples originated in the United States, Italy and Spain and spanned the acute and convalescent phases of COVID-19. The material from the prospective study consisted of cDNA or gDNA derived from T cells, B-cell-depleted T cells, or PBMCs. Subjects who had been exposed to COVID-19, were actively infected with it, or had recovered from it provided the deeply sampled blood TCRbeta repertoires that made up the dataset. The repertoires were made available in a free public database intended to serve as a resource for research on the immune response to SARS-CoV-2. Samples came from the ongoing ImmuneRACE study (first 160 participants) plus 1,254 subjects from 6 global collaborators. A de-identified subject ID, COVID-19 status, age in years and sex were almost always included in the sample metadata. Where available, HLA class I and class II types were taken from metadata supplied by the sample provider and were not determined by assay-based typing.

Whole blood was collected in K2EDTA tubes by collaborating institutions according to the institutions' own protocols. Collaborator samples were shipped for TCRbeta analysis as frozen whole blood, isolated PBMCs, or DNA extracted from either sample type. Of note for this clone: Which antigen it targets is not known. No qualities accompany the bases; no much larger clone lies one base away.

The immunoSEQ Assay, a bias-controlled multiplex PCR, was used to amplify TCRbeta CDR3 regions from genomic DNA. On the authors' methods: Nucleated cell counts per sample were estimated from amplification of reference gene primers within the assay. To quantify the absolute abundance of each unique TCRbeta CDR3 rearrangement, sequence reads were collapsed and filtered. Productive Simpson clonality was computed per sample as the square root of Simpson's diversity index over productive rearrangements. TCRdb carries this immuneACCESS record with in-frame sequences only. Its versions omit some clonotypes, under half of them owing to an unresolved V gene in the studies checked, with the rest unexplained. V and J calls and clone size are copied from that table; D and trimming were computed from the DNA. Recorded for this sample are over 200,000 clones; approximately 86% of them occurred a single time. The ten most abundant clones make up 1.4% to 1.5% of the sample.

From the cysteine through the phenylalanine, the CDR3 covers 13 amino acids. The DNA shown is the 39-base CDR3, in frame from base 1. V loses 7 bases, J loses 8 bases, and the germline ends lie 15 bases apart. Broad study findings and their caveats: The amount of clinical and demographic metadata varied by source and participant and was provided uncurated.

Sequencing input: peripheral blood. The sequence links TRBV12-3 or TRBV12-4 to TRBJ2-1; TRBD1 might be the D gene, on 5 matching bases. The receptor's source is a man younger than 30 with active or convalescent COVID-19. The nucleotides are TGTGCCAGCACGGAACAGGTATTCGATGAGCAGTTCTTC. It specifies CASTEQVFDEQFF.